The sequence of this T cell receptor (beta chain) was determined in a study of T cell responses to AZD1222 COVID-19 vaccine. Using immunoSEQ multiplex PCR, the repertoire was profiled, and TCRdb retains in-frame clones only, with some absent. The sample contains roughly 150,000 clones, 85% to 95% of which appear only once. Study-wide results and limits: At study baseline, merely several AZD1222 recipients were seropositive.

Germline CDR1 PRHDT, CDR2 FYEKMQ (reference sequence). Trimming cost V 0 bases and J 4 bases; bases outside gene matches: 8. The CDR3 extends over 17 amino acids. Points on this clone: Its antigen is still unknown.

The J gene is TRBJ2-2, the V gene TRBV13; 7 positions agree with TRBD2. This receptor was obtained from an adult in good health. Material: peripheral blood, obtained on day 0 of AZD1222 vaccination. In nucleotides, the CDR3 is TGTGCCAGCAGCTTAGGCCTGGCTAGCGGACTCACCGGGGAGCTGTTTTTT. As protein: CASSLGLASGLTGELFF.